The present T cell receptor (beta chain) was sequenced within a study of Tregs in tolerant kidney transplant recipients. The method was immunoSEQ multiplex PCR; TCRdb's version includes in-frame clones alone and lacks a portion of them. The data show tens of thousands of clones, with about 89% seen just once and less than 0.75% held by the top ten. Regarding this clone: The antigen remains undetermined.

In germline, CDR1 is MNHEY, CDR2 SVGAGI. The CDR3 is made up of 13 amino acids. The V end lost 10 bases, the J end lost 1 base, and 11 bases lay between the germline ends. Unstimulated Tregs (CD4+CD25+CD127-) and CD4+CD25- non-Tregs were sorted from PBMCs. An overnight rest at 37°C with approximately 210 IU/ml IL-2 preceded regulatory T cell sorting from thawed PBMCs. General study points: Findings come from small patient numbers and require larger validation. Biological reproducibility was not directly addressed, but technical replication error appeared minimal.

The chain carries TRBV6-5 and TRBJ2-4; D is perhaps TRBD1 or TRBD2 (5 bases each). The receptor comes from a human donor in good health. The sample consisted of Tregs from blood. The CDR3 DNA reads as TGTGCCACCGCATGGGGGGCCAAAAACATTCAGTACTTC. This sequence encodes CATAWGAKNIQYF.